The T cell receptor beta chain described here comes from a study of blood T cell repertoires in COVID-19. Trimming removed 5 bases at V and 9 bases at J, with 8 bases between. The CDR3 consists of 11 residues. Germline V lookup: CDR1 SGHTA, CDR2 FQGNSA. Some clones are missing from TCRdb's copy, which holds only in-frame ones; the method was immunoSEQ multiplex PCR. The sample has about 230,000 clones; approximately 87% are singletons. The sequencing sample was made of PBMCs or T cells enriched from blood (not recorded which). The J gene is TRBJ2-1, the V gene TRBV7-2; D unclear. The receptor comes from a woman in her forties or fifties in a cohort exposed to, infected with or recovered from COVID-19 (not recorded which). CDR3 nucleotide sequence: TGTGCCAGCAGCCCGACACTTGAGCAGTTCTTC. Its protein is CASSPTLEQFF. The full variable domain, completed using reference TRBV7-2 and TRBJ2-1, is GAGVSQSPSNKVTEKGKDVELRCDPISGHTALYWYRQSLGQGLEFLIYFQGNSAPDKSGLPSDRFSAERTGGSVSTLTIQRTQQEDSAVYLCASSPTLEQFFGPGTRLTVL.